These T cell receptor beta chains were read from a single sample in a study of Siglec-9 on CD8 T cells in melanoma. Assay: immunoSEQ multiplex PCR; the TCRdb copy retains only in-frame clones and omits some. The sample records hundreds of clones, less than 65% being singletons. What was sequenced was Siglec-9+ CD8+ T cells sorted from blood. The receptors were gathered from a human donor in good health. CDR3s include the opening cysteine and the closing phenylalanine or tryptophan. Fields, in order: clone size, CDR3 length, J gene, V gene, D gene, CDR3 protein, CDR3 DNA. D genes are given only for firm matches. Clone sizes are given selectively: once, few, many, or a class where the clone is expanded.

>.|15|TRBJ2-7|TRBV5-5|.
CASSFFRVNPYEQYF
TGTGCCAGCAGCTTTTTCCGGGTCAACCCCTACGAGCAGTACTTC
>few|13|TRBJ1-2|TRBV6-1|.
CASSDRENYGYTF
TGTGCCAGCAGTGACAGGGAAAACTATGGCTACACCTTC
>.|15|TRBJ2-5|TRBV25-1|.
CASSPPVTHTGTQYF
TGTGCCAGCAGTCCTCCGGTGACACACACGGGGACCCAGTACTTC
>.|16|TRBJ2-1|TRBV9|.
CASSPRPGLAYNEQFF
TGTGCCAGCAGCCCAAGACCCGGGTTGGCCTACAATGAGCAGTTCTTC
>.|15|TRBJ1-6|TRBV23-1|TRBD1
CASSQSGQGNSPLHF
TGCGCCAGCAGTCAATCGGGACAGGGCAATTCACCCCTCCACTTT
>hyperexpanded|12|TRBJ1-2|TRBV21-1|.
CASSKDNYGYTF
TGTGCCAGCAGCAAAGACAACTATGGCTACACCTTC
>.|14|TRBJ2-3|TRBV6-4|.
CASSEAGEADTQYF
TGTGCCAGCAGTGAAGCAGGGGAGGCAGATACGCAGTATTTT
>few|11|TRBJ1-2|TRBV20-1|.
CSARLTSGYTF
TGCAGTGCTAGGTTGACTAGTGGCTACACCTTC
>.|17|TRBJ1-1|TRBV19|.
CASSMYGVQAMNTEAFF
TGTGCCAGTAGTATGTACGGGGTTCAAGCTATGAACACTGAAGCTTTCTTT
>few|16|TRBJ2-3|TRBV6-5|TRBD2
CASSYSPAGGSDTQYF
TGTGCCAGCAGTTACTCTCCAGCGGGGGGGTCAGATACGCAGTATTTT
>.|17|TRBJ2-1|TRBV11-2|TRBD2
CASSLGRLSGPRDEQFF
TGTGCCAGCAGCTTAGGAAGGCTTAGCGGGCCACGGGATGAGCAGTTCTTC
>.|12|TRBJ2-7|TRBV11-2|.
CASSPYSNEQYF
TGTGCCAGCAGCCCGTACAGCAACGAGCAGTACTTC
>.|13|TRBJ2-7|TRBV6-4|.
CASRGQGGDEQYF
TGTGCCAGCAGGGGTCAGGGGGGAGACGAGCAGTACTTT
>.|15|TRBJ2-3|TRBV7-8|TRBD2
CASSRPPGGMDTQYF
TGTGCCAGCAGTCGACCCCCGGGGGGGATGGATACGCAGTATTTT
>.|15|TRBJ2-5|TRBV19|.
CASSIRGSHQETQYF
TGTGCCAGTAGTATACGGGGGAGCCACCAAGAGACCCAGTACTTC
>.|15|TRBJ2-7|TRBV19|.
CASSVQGFGSYEQYF
TGTGCCAGTAGTGTTCAGGGCTTTGGATCCTACGAGCAGTACTTC
>.|14|TRBJ1-5|TRBV2|.
CASSPGQMNQPQHF
TGTGCCAGCAGTCCCGGACAAATGAATCAGCCCCAGCATTTT
>.|15|TRBJ2-7|TRBV2|.
CASMLATGSSYEQYF
TGTGCCAGCATGTTGGCCACAGGGTCCTCCTACGAGCAGTACTTC
>large|12|TRBJ1-6|TRBV19|.
CASSLENSPLHF
TGTGCCAGTAGTCTGGAGAATTCACCCCTCCACTTT
>.|16|TRBJ1-2|TRBV5-1|.
CASSLELGREVGGYTF
TGCGCCAGCAGCTTGGAGCTGGGCAGGGAAGTCGGTGGCTACACCTTC
>once|16|TRBJ2-7|TRBV27|TRBD1
CASSSGQGNSAYEQYF
TGTGCCAGCAGTTCCGGACAGGGAAATTCGGCCTACGAGCAGTACTTC
>.|14|TRBJ1-1|TRBV27|.
CASTPPGRNTEAFF
TGTGCCAGCACCCCCCCAGGGCGGAACACTGAAGCTTTCTTT
>.|15|TRBJ1-2|TRBV7-2|TRBD1
CASSPTIGQGRGYTF
TGTGCCAGCAGCCCAACGATCGGACAGGGAAGGGGCTACACCTTC
>few|13|TRBJ2-1|TRBV6-4|.
CASSAGENNEQFF
TGTGCCAGCAGTGCGGGGGAGAACAATGAGCAGTTCTTC
>few|14|TRBJ2-7|TRBV10-3|.
CAISEPDRTYEQYF
TGTGCCATCAGTGAGCCGGACAGAACCTACGAGCAGTACTTC
>few|16|TRBJ2-3|TRBV6-1|.
CASSEAGGSGSDTQYF
TGTGCCAGCAGTGAAGCAGGGGGATCGGGCTCAGATACGCAGTATTTT
>hyperexpanded|14|TRBJ2-2|TRBV5-5|.
CASTRTSNTGELFF
TGTGCCAGCACCCGGACTTCGAACACCGGGGAGCTGTTTTTT
>large|15|TRBJ2-7|TRBV11-2|.
CASSLSFSDAYEQYF
TGTGCCAGCAGCTTATCGTTCAGTGACGCCTACGAGCAGTACTTC
>few|15|TRBJ1-5|TRBV6-4|.
CASSDSGQPNQPQHF
TGTGCCAGCAGTGACTCGGGGCAGCCAAATCAGCCCCAGCATTTT
>once|18|TRBJ2-6|TRBV7-2|.
CASSDDRRRQSRANVLTF
TGTGCCAGCAGCGATGATAGGAGACGACAAAGTCGGGCCAACGTCCTGACTTTC
>.|18|TRBJ2-1|TRBV23-1|TRBD2
CASSRPQTRGEHYNEQFF
TGCGCCAGCAGTCGCCCGCAGACTCGGGGGGAGCACTACAATGAGCAGTTCTTC
>few|12|TRBJ2-1|TRBV2|.
CASSTGMDEQFF
TGTGCCAGCAGTACGGGAATGGATGAGCAGTTCTTC
>.|14|TRBJ2-1|TRBV7-7|.
CASSLGGSVDEQFF
TGTGCCAGCAGCTTAGGAGGTAGCGTTGATGAGCAGTTCTTC
>few|14|TRBJ2-5|TRBV9|TRBD1
CASSGRGSQETQYF
TGTGCCAGCAGCGGCAGGGGGAGCCAAGAGACCCAGTACTTC
>.|12|TRBJ1-1|TRBV5-1|.
CASSLERAEAFF
TGCGCCAGCAGCTTGGAGAGGGCAGAAGCTTTCTTT
>.|13|TRBJ1-1|TRBV7-6|.
CASSLGPRTEAFF
TGTGCCAGCAGCTTAGGCCCAAGGACTGAAGCTTTCTTT
>.|15|TRBJ2-2|TRBV6-1|TRBD1
CASSDTDRVTGELFF
TGTGCCAGTAGTGATACCGACAGGGTCACCGGGGAGCTGTTTTTT
>.|14|TRBJ1-1|TRBV14|.
CASSQVGGATEAFF
TGTGCCAGCAGCCAAGTAGGAGGGGCCACTGAAGCTTTCTTT
>.|17|TRBJ1-1|TRBV19|TRBD1
CASSIDGSRGLGTEAFF
TGTGCCAGTAGTATAGATGGGTCCAGGGGGCTAGGCACTGAAGCTTTCTTT
>.|13|TRBJ2-2|TRBV6-4|TRBD1
CASSDRDTGELFF
TGTGCCAGCAGCGACAGGGACACCGGGGAGCTGTTTTTT
>.|17|TRBJ2-1|TRBV7-2|.
CASSLEPRAEKYNEQFF
TGTGCCAGCAGCTTGGAACCTAGAGCGGAGAAGTACAATGAGCAGTTCTTC
>.|16|TRBJ2-5|TRBV6-1|TRBD1
CASSDLAGTGGETQYF
TGTGCCAGCAGTGACCTGGCCGGGACAGGGGGAGAGACCCAGTACTTC
>.|14|TRBJ1-6|TRBV6-1|.
CASSDLGGNSPLHF
TGTGCCAGCAGTGATTTGGGGGGTAATTCACCCCTCCACTTT